A selection of T cell receptor beta chains follows, all from one sample in a study of T cells after somatic rescue of genetic block. Produced via immunoSEQ multiplex PCR; TCRdb's table is partial and in-frame only. Altogether roughly 15,000 clones are present, approximately 70% being singletons, with the ten largest covering less than 25%. Sequencing used peripheral blood mononuclear cells (PBMCs). These receptors all stem from a boy aged 5-17 years. CDR3s include the opening cysteine and the closing phenylalanine or tryptophan. A D gene is named only where the DNA matches it firmly. The size of a clone is reported for some rows only, either as once, few or many, or as a class for expanded clones.

CDR3 DNA: TGTGCCAGCAGTCGGGACAGGCCCTACGAGCAGTACTTC; CDR3 protein: CASSRDRPYEQYF; V gene: TRBV6-6; D gene: TRBD1; J gene: TRBJ2-7; clone size: -
CDR3 DNA: TGTGCCAGCAGGCGGACAGGGACCGGGGCCAACGTCCTGACTTTC; CDR3 protein: CASRRTGTGANVLTF; V gene: TRBV6-5; D gene: TRBD1; J gene: TRBJ2-6; clone size: few
CDR3 DNA: TGTGCTAGCAGCTTAGTGGCGACAGGGGATCTCCATACGAGCGAGCAGTACTTC; CDR3 protein: CASSLVATGDLHTSEQYF; V gene: TRBV7-7; D gene: TRBD1; J gene: TRBJ2-7; clone size: -
CDR3 DNA: TGTGCCAGCAGCTTCTTCGGGACTAGCCGCCCCCCTTCCTACAATGAGCAGTTCTTC; CDR3 protein: CASSFFGTSRPPSYNEQFF; V gene: TRBV7-9; D gene: TRBD2; J gene: TRBJ2-1; clone size: -
CDR3 DNA: TGTGCCAGCAGCTTAGATACCCTTAGGAGCTCCTACGAGCAGTACTTC; CDR3 protein: CASSLDTLRSSYEQYF; V gene: TRBV11-2; D gene: -; J gene: TRBJ2-7; clone size: once
CDR3 DNA: TGTGCCAGTAGCCCCCTGTGGCATACCTACGAGCAGTACTTC; CDR3 protein: CASSPLWHTYEQYF; V gene: TRBV19; D gene: -; J gene: TRBJ2-7; clone size: -
CDR3 DNA: TGTGCCAGCAGCTTGGCATTGACAGGGGTCTATGGCTACACCTTC; CDR3 protein: CASSLALTGVYGYTF; V gene: TRBV5-6; D gene: TRBD1; J gene: TRBJ1-2; clone size: -
CDR3 DNA: TGTGCCAGCAGCCGCTCGGGGGGAGGGAATGGCTACACCTTC; CDR3 protein: CASSRSGGGNGYTF; V gene: TRBV4-2; D gene: -; J gene: TRBJ1-2; clone size: medium-sized
CDR3 DNA: TGTGCCAGCAGCTTAGACAGGATCCGCTATGGCTACACCTTC; CDR3 protein: CASSLDRIRYGYTF; V gene: TRBV11-2; D gene: -; J gene: TRBJ1-2; clone size: -
CDR3 DNA: TGTGCCACCAGCAGAGGACAAAATAGCAATCAGCCCCAGCATTTT; CDR3 protein: CATSRGQNSNQPQHF; V gene: TRBV15; D gene: -; J gene: TRBJ1-5; clone size: once
CDR3 DNA: TGTGCCAGCAGCGTAGGGCAGGTTTATTCACCCCTCCACTTT; CDR3 protein: CASSVGQVYSPLHF; V gene: TRBV9; D gene: -; J gene: TRBJ1-6; clone size: -
CDR3 DNA: TGTGCCAGCAGCTTAACGACGGATAATTCACCCCTCCACTTT; CDR3 protein: CASSLTTDNSPLHF; V gene: TRBV7-8; D gene: -; J gene: TRBJ1-6; clone size: -
CDR3 DNA: TGTGCCAAAAGGCCAGGATCGAGCTACGAGCAGTACTTC; CDR3 protein: CAKRPGSSYEQYF; V gene: TRBV6-4; D gene: -; J gene: TRBJ2-7; clone size: -
CDR3 DNA: TGTGCCAGCAGTATCCCTACGGCGGGGGGCTACGAGCAGTACTTC; CDR3 protein: CASSIPTAGGYEQYF; V gene: TRBV28; D gene: TRBD2; J gene: TRBJ2-7; clone size: -
CDR3 DNA: TGTGCCAGCAGCTTGATGGCGACAGATACGCAGTATTTT; CDR3 protein: CASSLMATDTQYF; V gene: TRBV5-4; D gene: -; J gene: TRBJ2-3; clone size: few
CDR3 DNA: TGTGCCAGCTCCAACAGGTTCTACTCTGGAAACACCATATATTTT; CDR3 protein: CASSNRFYSGNTIYF; V gene: TRBV6-6; D gene: -; J gene: TRBJ1-3; clone size: few
CDR3 DNA: TGTGCCAGCAGCTTCAGGGCCGCGGGGGACACAGATACGCAGTATTTT; CDR3 protein: CASSFRAAGDTDTQYF; V gene: TRBV7-9; D gene: TRBD2; J gene: TRBJ2-3; clone size: -
CDR3 DNA: TGTGCCAGCAGCGGGGAAGTGGGTAATTCACCCCTCCACTTT; CDR3 protein: CASSGEVGNSPLHF; V gene: TRBV6-6; D gene: -; J gene: TRBJ1-6; clone size: -
CDR3 DNA: TGTGCCAGCAGTTTAAGGGCGCAGGGCAATCAGCCCCAGCATTTT; CDR3 protein: CASSLRAQGNQPQHF; V gene: TRBV28; D gene: -; J gene: TRBJ1-5; clone size: -
CDR3 DNA: TGTGCCAGCAGCGCCACAGTTACGGGGGTCGGTCAAGAGACCCAGTACTTC; CDR3 protein: CASSATVTGVGQETQYF; V gene: TRBV9; D gene: -; J gene: TRBJ2-5; clone size: medium-sized
CDR3 DNA: TGTGCCAGCAGTTTACCTCAGGTATTCAGCTCCTACAATGAGCAGTTCTTC; CDR3 protein: CASSLPQVFSSYNEQFF; V gene: TRBV28; D gene: -; J gene: TRBJ2-1; clone size: -
CDR3 DNA: TGCAGCGTTGAGGACAGGGGGCGAAACATTCAGTACTTC; CDR3 protein: CSVEDRGRNIQYF; V gene: TRBV29-1; D gene: TRBD1; J gene: TRBJ2-4; clone size: -
CDR3 DNA: TGTGCCAGCAGGGCGCCAGGGGGAACTAATGAAAAACTGTTTTTT; CDR3 protein: CASRAPGGTNEKLFF; V gene: TRBV28; D gene: TRBD1; J gene: TRBJ1-4; clone size: -
CDR3 DNA: TGCAGTGTTAGCGTCTACAATGAGCAGTTCTTC; CDR3 protein: CSVSVYNEQFF; V gene: TRBV20-1; D gene: -; J gene: TRBJ2-1; clone size: -
CDR3 DNA: TGTGCCAGTAGGCAACGACTAGCGGGGAGGACCTCTCTAGGTAGGGGCTACGAGCAGTACTTC; CDR3 protein: CASRQRLAGRTSLGRGYEQYF; V gene: TRBV19; D gene: TRBD2; J gene: TRBJ2-7; clone size: -
CDR3 DNA: TGTGCCAGCAGGTTCCCGACTAGCGGGAGGGCCGGGGAGCTGTTTTTT; CDR3 protein: CASRFPTSGRAGELFF; V gene: TRBV6-6; D gene: TRBD2; J gene: TRBJ2-2; clone size: -
CDR3 DNA: TGCGCCAGCAGTTCGGACATGACAGGGGCTAACTATGGCTACACCTTC; CDR3 protein: CASSSDMTGANYGYTF; V gene: TRBV5-1; D gene: TRBD1; J gene: TRBJ1-2; clone size: few
CDR3 DNA: TGCGCCAGCAGCGCTCGCTCCGGGACAGGGGCTTACGAGCAGTACTTC; CDR3 protein: CASSARSGTGAYEQYF; V gene: TRBV5-1; D gene: TRBD1; J gene: TRBJ2-7; clone size: -
CDR3 DNA: TGTGCCAGCAGTTTAAAGGCAGCATATGGCTACACCTTC; CDR3 protein: CASSLKAAYGYTF; V gene: TRBV27; D gene: -; J gene: TRBJ1-2; clone size: -
CDR3 DNA: TGTGCCAGCAGTTACGGTACCTCCTACGAGCAGTACTTC; CDR3 protein: CASSYGTSYEQYF; V gene: TRBV6-5; D gene: -; J gene: TRBJ2-7; clone size: few
CDR3 DNA: TGTGCCAGCAGGGGGGCAGTGGGAGGGAATGAGCAGTTCTTC; CDR3 protein: CASRGAVGGNEQFF; V gene: TRBV6-5; D gene: -; J gene: TRBJ2-1; clone size: -
CDR3 DNA: TGTGCCAGCAGCTTGGTCCAGGCCACTAACTATGGCTACACCTTC; CDR3 protein: CASSLVQATNYGYTF; V gene: TRBV5-5; D gene: -; J gene: TRBJ1-2; clone size: -
CDR3 DNA: TGCGCCAGCAGTGACAGGGGGCTTGATACGCAGTATTTT; CDR3 protein: CASSDRGLDTQYF; V gene: TRBV10-1; D gene: TRBD1; J gene: TRBJ2-3; clone size: -
CDR3 DNA: TGTGCCAGCAGCCTGATGACTAGCCCCGGGGAGCTGTTTTTT; CDR3 protein: CASSLMTSPGELFF; V gene: TRBV7-6; D gene: TRBD2; J gene: TRBJ2-2; clone size: -
CDR3 DNA: TGTGCCAGCAGTTACTCGGGACAGCACACAGATACGCAGTATTTT; CDR3 protein: CASSYSGQHTDTQYF; V gene: TRBV6-5; D gene: TRBD1; J gene: TRBJ2-3; clone size: -
CDR3 DNA: TGTGCCAGCAGCCAGATACGGAGTCTAAGGGGGGAGCAGTACTTC; CDR3 protein: CASSQIRSLRGEQYF; V gene: TRBV11-2; D gene: -; J gene: TRBJ2-5; clone size: -
CDR3 DNA: TGCGCCAGCAGTGAAACCTTTGGCCTTAGGACAGGGGTTAATCAGCCCCAGCATTTT; CDR3 protein: CASSETFGLRTGVNQPQHF; V gene: TRBV10-2; D gene: TRBD1; J gene: TRBJ1-5; clone size: -
CDR3 DNA: TGTGCCAGCAGCTCGACAGGGGGGAATTCACCCCTCCACTTT; CDR3 protein: CASSSTGGNSPLHF; V gene: TRBV28; D gene: TRBD1; J gene: TRBJ1-6; clone size: -
CDR3 DNA: TGTGCCAGCAGCGTTTGGGGGAGGGACAGGGCCCTGGGTGGGGCCAACGTCCTGACTTTC; CDR3 protein: CASSVWGRDRALGGANVLTF; V gene: TRBV9; D gene: TRBD1; J gene: TRBJ2-6; clone size: -
CDR3 DNA: TGTGCCAGCCGGGATTCTCTCTTCTTACAAGAGACCCAGTACTTC; CDR3 protein: CASRDSLFLQETQYF; V gene: TRBV9; D gene: -; J gene: TRBJ2-5; clone size: -
CDR3 DNA: TGCGCCAGCAGCAGGGGAGGTGGAAACACCATATATTTT; CDR3 protein: CASSRGGGNTIYF; V gene: TRBV5-1; D gene: -; J gene: TRBJ1-3; clone size: -
CDR3 DNA: TGTGCCAGCAGCCCCAGTGGGTCTAGCTCCTACAATGAGCAGTTCTTC; CDR3 protein: CASSPSGSSSYNEQFF; V gene: TRBV9; D gene: -; J gene: TRBJ2-1; clone size: few
CDR3 DNA: TGTGCCATCAGTGAGTCCGGGGGGAGGCAAGAGACCCAGTACTTC; CDR3 protein: CAISESGGRQETQYF; V gene: TRBV10-3; D gene: TRBD2; J gene: TRBJ2-5; clone size: -
CDR3 DNA: TGTGCCAGTAGTATGCGGGAGGTACCCAATGAGCAGTTCTTC; CDR3 protein: CASSMREVPNEQFF; V gene: TRBV19; D gene: TRBD2; J gene: TRBJ2-1; clone size: -
CDR3 DNA: TGTGCCAGCAGTAAGGGCGGAATGTATAATGAAAAACTGTTTTTT; CDR3 protein: CASSKGGMYNEKLFF; V gene: TRBV6-5; D gene: -; J gene: TRBJ1-4; clone size: medium-sized
CDR3 DNA: TGTGCCAGCAGTGAGATTGGACACTACAATCAGCCCCAGCATTTT; CDR3 protein: CASSEIGHYNQPQHF; V gene: TRBV6-1; D gene: -; J gene: TRBJ1-5; clone size: -
CDR3 DNA: TGTGCCAGCTCACCACGAGGGAACACCTACGAGCAGTACTTC; CDR3 protein: CASSPRGNTYEQYF; V gene: TRBV18; D gene: -; J gene: TRBJ2-7; clone size: few
CDR3 DNA: TGTGCCAGCAGCCGAGGACAGGGGAACACCGGGGAGCTGTTTTTT; CDR3 protein: CASSRGQGNTGELFF; V gene: TRBV7-3; D gene: TRBD1; J gene: TRBJ2-2; clone size: -
CDR3 DNA: TGCGCCAGCAGCTTCCCGGCAGGGGCCACAGATACGCAGTATTTT; CDR3 protein: CASSFPAGATDTQYF; V gene: TRBV5-1; D gene: -; J gene: TRBJ2-3; clone size: few
CDR3 DNA: TGTGCCAGCAGTTACAGGTTGGGGAGCTCCTACAATGAGCAGTTCTTC; CDR3 protein: CASSYRLGSSYNEQFF; V gene: TRBV5-4; D gene: -; J gene: TRBJ2-1; clone size: -
CDR3 DNA: TGTGCCAGCAGTTGGGTACAGCTCTCTGGAAACACCATATATTTT; CDR3 protein: CASSWVQLSGNTIYF; V gene: TRBV28; D gene: -; J gene: TRBJ1-3; clone size: medium-sized
CDR3 DNA: TGTGCCAGCACCCTTAGGACAGTTCAATTCTATGGCTACACCTTC; CDR3 protein: CASTLRTVQFYGYTF; V gene: TRBV5-6; D gene: -; J gene: TRBJ1-2; clone size: once